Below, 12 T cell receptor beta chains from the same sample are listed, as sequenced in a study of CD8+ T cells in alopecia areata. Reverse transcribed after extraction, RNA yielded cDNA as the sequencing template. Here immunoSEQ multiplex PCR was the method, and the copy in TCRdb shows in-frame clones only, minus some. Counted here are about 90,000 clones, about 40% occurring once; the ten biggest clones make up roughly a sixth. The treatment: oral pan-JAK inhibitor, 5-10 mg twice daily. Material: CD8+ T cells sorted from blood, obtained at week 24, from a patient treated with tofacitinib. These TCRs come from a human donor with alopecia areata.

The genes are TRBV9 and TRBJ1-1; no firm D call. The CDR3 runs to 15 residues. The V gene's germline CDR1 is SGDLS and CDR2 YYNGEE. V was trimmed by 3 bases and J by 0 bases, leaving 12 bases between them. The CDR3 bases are TGTGCCAGCAGCGCAGGAAGACGGTTGAACACTGAAGCTTTCTTT. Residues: CASSAGRRLNTEAFF.

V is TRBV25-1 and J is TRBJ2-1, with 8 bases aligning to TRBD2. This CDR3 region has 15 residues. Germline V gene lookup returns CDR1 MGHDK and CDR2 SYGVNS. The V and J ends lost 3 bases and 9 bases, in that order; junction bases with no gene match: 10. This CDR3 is CASSEVAGYGSEQFF. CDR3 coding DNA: TGTGCCAGCAGTGAGGTAGCGGGATATGGGTCTGAGCAGTTCTTC.

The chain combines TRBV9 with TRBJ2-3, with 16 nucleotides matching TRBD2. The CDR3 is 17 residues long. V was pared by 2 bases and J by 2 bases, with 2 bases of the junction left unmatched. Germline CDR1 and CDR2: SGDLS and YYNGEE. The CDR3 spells CASSVGTSGRATDTQYF. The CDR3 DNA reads TGTGCCAGCAGCGTGGGGACTAGCGGGAGGGCCACAGATACGCAGTATTTT.

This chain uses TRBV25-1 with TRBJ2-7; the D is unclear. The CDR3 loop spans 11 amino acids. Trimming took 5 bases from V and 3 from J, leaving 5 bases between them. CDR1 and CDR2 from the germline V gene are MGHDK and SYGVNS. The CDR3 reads CASSIGYEQYF. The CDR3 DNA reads TGTGCCAGCAGTATAGGCTACGAGCAGTACTTC.

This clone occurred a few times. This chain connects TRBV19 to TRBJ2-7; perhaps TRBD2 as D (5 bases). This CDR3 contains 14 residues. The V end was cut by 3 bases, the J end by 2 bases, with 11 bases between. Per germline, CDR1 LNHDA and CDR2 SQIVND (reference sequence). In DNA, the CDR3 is TGTGCCAGTAGTATCGAAGGAGCGGCCTACGAGCAGTACTTC. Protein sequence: CASSIEGAAYEQYF.

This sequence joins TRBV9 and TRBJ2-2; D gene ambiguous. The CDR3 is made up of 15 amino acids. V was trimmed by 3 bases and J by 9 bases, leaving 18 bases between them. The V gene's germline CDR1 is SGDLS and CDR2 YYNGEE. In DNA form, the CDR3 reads TGTGCCAGCAGCGGTCCGTCGGAGTTCGGCAGGGAGCTGTTTTTT. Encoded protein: CASSGPSEFGRELFF. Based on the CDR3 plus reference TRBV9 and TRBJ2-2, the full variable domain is DSGVTQTPKHLITATGQRVTLRCSPRSGDLSVYWYQQSLDQGLQFLIQYYNGEERAKGNILERFSAQQFPDLHSELNLSSLELGDSALYFCASSGPSEFGRELFFGEGSRLTVL.

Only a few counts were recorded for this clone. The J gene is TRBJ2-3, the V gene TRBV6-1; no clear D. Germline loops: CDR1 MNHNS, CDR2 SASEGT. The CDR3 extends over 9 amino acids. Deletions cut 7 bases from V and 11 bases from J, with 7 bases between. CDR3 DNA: TGTGCCAGCAACGAGAGGCAGTATTTT. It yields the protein CASNERQYF.

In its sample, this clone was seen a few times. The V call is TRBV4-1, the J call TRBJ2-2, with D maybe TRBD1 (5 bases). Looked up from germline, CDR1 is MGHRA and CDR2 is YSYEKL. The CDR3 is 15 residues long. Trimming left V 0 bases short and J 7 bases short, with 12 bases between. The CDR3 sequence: CASSQEIRGDGELFF. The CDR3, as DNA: TGCGCCAGCAGCCAAGAGATAAGGGGTGACGGGGAGCTGTTTTTT.

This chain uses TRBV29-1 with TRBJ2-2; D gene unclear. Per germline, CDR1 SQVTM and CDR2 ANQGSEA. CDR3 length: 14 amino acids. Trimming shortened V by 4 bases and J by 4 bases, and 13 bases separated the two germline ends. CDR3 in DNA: TGCAGCGTTGTAGGTTTGTGGGGCACCGGGGAGCTGTTTTTT. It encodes CSVVGLWGTGELFF.

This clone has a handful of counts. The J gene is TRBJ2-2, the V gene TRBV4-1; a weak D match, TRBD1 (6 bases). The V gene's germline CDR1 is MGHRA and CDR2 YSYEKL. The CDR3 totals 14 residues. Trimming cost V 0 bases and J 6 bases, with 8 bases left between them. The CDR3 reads CASSQDSGAGELFF. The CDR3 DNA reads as TGCGCCAGCAGCCAAGACTCAGGGGCCGGGGAGCTGTTTTTT.

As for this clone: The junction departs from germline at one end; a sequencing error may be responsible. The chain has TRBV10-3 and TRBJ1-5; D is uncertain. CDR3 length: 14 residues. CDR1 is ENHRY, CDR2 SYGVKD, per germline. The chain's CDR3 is CASSEWRGFQPQHF. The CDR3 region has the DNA TGCGCCAGCAGTGAGTGGCGGGGATTCCAGCCCCAGCATTTT.

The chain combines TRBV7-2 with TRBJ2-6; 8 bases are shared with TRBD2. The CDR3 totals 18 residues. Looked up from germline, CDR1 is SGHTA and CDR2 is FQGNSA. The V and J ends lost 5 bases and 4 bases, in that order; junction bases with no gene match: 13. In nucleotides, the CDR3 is TGTGCCAGCAGCAGCTTGCCCGGGAGGGCATCGGGGGCCAACGTCCTGACTTTC. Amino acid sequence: CASSSLPGRASGANVLTF. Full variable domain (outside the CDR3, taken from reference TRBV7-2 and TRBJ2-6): GAGVSQSPSNKVTEKGKDVELRCDPISGHTALYWYRQSLGQGLEFLIYFQGNSAPDKSGLPSDRFSAERTGGSVSTLTIQRTQQEDSAVYLCASSSLPGRASGANVLTFGAGSRLTVL.